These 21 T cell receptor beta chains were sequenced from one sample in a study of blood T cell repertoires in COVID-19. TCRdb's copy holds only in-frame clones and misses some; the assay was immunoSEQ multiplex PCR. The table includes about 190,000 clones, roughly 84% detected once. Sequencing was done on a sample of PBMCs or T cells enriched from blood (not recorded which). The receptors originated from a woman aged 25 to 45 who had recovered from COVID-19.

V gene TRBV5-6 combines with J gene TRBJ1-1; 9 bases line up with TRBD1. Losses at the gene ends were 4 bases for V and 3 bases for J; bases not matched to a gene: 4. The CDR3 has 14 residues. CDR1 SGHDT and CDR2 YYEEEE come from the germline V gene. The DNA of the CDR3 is TGTGCCAGCAGCCCCGACAGGGGGTACACTGAAGCTTTCTTT. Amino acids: CASSPDRGYTEAFF. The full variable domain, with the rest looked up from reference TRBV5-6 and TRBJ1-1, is DAGVTQSPTHLIKTRGQQVTLRCSPKSGHDTVSWYQQALGQGPQFIFQYYEEEERQRGNFPDRFSGHQFPNYSSELNVNALLLGDSALYLCASSPDRGYTEAFFGQGTRLTVV.

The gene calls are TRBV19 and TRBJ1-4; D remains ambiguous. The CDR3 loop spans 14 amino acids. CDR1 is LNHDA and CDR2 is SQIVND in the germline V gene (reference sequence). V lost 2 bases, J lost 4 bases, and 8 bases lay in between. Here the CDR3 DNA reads TGTGCCAGTAGTATAATGCGGGGTAATGAAAAACTGTTTTTT. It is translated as CASSIMRGNEKLFF.

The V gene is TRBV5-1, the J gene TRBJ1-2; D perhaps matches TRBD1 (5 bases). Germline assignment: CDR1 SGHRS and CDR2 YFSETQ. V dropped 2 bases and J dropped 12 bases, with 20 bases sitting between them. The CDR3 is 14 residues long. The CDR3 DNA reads TGCGCCAGCAGCTTTGGGGGGGTATTCAACCCCCACACCTTC. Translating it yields CASSFGGVFNPHTF.

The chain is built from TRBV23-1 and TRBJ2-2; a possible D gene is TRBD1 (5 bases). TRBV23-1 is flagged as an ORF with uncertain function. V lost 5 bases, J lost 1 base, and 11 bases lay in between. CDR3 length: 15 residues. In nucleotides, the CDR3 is TGCGCCAGCAGTGGATGTAGGGGGAACACCGGGGAGCTGTTTTTT. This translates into CASSGCRGNTGELFF.

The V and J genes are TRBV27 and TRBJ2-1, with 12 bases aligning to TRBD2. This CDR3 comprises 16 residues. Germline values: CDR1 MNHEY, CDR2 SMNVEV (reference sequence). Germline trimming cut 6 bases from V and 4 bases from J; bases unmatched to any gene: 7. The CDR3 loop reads CASRKLAGGWYNEQFF. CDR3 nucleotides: TGTGCCAGCAGGAAACTAGCGGGAGGTTGGTACAATGAGCAGTTCTTC.

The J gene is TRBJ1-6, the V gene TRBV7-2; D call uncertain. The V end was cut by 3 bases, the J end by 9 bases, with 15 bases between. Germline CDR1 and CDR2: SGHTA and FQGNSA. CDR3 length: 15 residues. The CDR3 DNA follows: TGTGCCAGCAGCTTGAACAGTTTAAATGGTTCACCCCTCCACTTT. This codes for CASSLNSLNGSPLHF.

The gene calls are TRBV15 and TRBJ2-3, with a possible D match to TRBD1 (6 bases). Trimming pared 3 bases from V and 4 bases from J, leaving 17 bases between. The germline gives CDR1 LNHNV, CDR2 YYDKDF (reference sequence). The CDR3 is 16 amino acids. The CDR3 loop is CATSRDGTRGADTQYF. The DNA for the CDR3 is TGTGCCACCAGCAGGGACGGGACACGTGGGGCAGATACGCAGTATTTT.

The CDR3 here is CASSLGVAGELFF. The CDR3, as DNA: TGTGCCAGCAGCTTAGGGGTTGCCGGGGAGCTGTTTTTT. V is TRBV5-5 and J is TRBJ2-2, with a weak D call TRBD1 (5 bases). The CDR3 runs 13 residues. CDR1 and CDR2 (germline): SGHKS, YYEKEE (reference sequence). Deletions cut 2 bases from V and 6 bases from J, with 8 bases between.

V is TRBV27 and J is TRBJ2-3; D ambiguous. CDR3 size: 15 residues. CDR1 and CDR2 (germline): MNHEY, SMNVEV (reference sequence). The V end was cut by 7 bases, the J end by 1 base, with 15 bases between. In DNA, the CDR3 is TGTGCCAGCACTCCACTGAGCCGGGGCACAGATACGCAGTATTTT. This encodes CASTPLSRGTDTQYF.

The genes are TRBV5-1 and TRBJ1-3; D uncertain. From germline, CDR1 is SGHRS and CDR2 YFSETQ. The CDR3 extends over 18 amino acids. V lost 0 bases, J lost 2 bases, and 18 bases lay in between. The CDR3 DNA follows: TGCGCCAGCAGCTTGGAGCCCCCTTGGGGAGTGGCTGGAAACACCATATATTTT. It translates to CASSLEPPWGVAGNTIYF.

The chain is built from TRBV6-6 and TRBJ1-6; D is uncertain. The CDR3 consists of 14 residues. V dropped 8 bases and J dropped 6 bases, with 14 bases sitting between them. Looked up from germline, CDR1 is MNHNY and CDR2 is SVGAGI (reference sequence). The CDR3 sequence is CASLFEAPNSPLHF. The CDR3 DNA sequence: TGTGCCAGCCTCTTTGAGGCTCCTAATTCACCCCTCCACTTT.

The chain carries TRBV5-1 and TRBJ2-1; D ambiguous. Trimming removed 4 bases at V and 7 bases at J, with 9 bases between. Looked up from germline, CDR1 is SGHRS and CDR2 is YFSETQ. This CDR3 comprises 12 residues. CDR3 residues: CASSLGENEQFF. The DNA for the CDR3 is TGCGCCAGCAGCCTCGGAGAGAATGAGCAGTTCTTC.

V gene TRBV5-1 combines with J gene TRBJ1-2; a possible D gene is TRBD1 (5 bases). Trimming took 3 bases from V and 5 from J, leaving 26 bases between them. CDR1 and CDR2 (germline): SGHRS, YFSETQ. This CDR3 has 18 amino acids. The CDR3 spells CASSSTGVESSPPYGYTF. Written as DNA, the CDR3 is TGCGCCAGCAGCTCTACGGGGGTTGAAAGCTCTCCTCCTTATGGCTACACCTTC.

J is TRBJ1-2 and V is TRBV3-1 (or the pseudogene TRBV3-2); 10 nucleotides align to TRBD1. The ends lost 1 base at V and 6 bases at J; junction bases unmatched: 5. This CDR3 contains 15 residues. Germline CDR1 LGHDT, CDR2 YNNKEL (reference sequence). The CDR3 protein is CASSQGPGQGDGYTF. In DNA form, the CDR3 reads TGTGCCAGCAGCCAAGGCCCTGGACAGGGGGATGGCTACACCTTC.

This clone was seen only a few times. In DNA, the CDR3 is TGTGCCAGTAGATATGCGGCTGGGACAGGGGTCAATCAGCCCCAGCATTTT. It encodes CASRYAAGTGVNQPQHF. The chain combines TRBV19 with TRBJ1-5; TRBD1 aligns across 10 bases. Germline CDR1 LNHDA, CDR2 SQIVND (reference sequence). This CDR3 is 17 amino acids long. Trimming removed 6 bases from V and 3 bases from J; junction bases left unmatched: 11.

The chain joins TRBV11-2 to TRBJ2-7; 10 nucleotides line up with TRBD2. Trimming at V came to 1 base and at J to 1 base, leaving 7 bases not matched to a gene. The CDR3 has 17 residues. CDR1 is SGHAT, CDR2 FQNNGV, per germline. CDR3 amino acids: CASSLVAGGPSSYEQYF. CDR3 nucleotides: TGTGCCAGCAGCTTAGTAGCGGGAGGCCCCAGTTCCTACGAGCAGTACTTC.

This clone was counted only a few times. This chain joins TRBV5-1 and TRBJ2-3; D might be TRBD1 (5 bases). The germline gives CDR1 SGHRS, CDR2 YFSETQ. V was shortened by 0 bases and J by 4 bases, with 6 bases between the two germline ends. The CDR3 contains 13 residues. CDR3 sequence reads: CASSLGGPDTQYF. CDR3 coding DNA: TGCGCCAGCAGCTTGGGGGGCCCAGATACGCAGTATTTT.

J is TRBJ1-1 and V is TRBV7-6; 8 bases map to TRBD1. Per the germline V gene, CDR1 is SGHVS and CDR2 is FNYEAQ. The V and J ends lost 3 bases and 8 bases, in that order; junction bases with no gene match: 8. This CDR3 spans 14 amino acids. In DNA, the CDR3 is TGTGCCAGCAGCTTGCAGGGGGCTAAGGAAGAAGCTTTCTTT. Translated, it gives CASSLQGAKEEAFF.

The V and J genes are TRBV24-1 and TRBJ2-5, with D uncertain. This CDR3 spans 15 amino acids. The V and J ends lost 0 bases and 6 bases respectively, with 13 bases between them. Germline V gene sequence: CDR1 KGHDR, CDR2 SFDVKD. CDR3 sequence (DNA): TGTGCCACCAGTGATTTGGGGCAAGCCCCCAAGACCCAGTACTTC. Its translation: CATSDLGQAPKTQYF.

Here the CDR3 DNA reads TGTGCCAGCAGTTTCCCCGGCGAGCAGTACTTC. It specifies CASSFPGEQYF. The chain links TRBV28 to TRBJ2-7, with D hard to call. This CDR3 has 11 residues. Germline-derived CDR1 and CDR2 are MDHEN and SYDVKM. Trimming pared 3 bases from V and 6 bases from J, leaving 6 bases between.

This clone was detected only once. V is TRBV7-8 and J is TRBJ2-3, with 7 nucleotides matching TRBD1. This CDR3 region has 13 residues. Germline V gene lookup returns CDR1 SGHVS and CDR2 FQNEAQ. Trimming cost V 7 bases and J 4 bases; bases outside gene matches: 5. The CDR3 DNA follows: TGTGCCAGCAAAAACAGGGGTCCAGATACGCAGTATTTT. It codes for CASKNRGPDTQYF.